This T cell receptor (beta chain) was observed in a study of blood T cells in healthy people across ages. Germline CDR1 is MNHNY and CDR2 is SVGAGI (reference sequence). The CDR3 is 9 amino acids. Trimming took 9 bases from V and 6 from J, leaving 5 bases between them. A second about 7 to 12 cycle PCR used barcoded and J-beta primers. TCRdb reprocessed the 5' RACE reads with MiXCR, giving one entry per CDR3 protein. Of about 1.5 million distinct CDR3 sequences in the sample, about 43% are singletons; the top ten hold roughly 7.9%. Every donor contributed about 10 milliliters of peripheral blood by blood draw.

This chain connects TRBV6-6 to TRBJ1-1; the D is unclear. What was sequenced was blood. The receptor comes from a young woman in good health. For the CDR3, the DNA is TGTGCCAGTTTCTCTGAAGCTTTCTTT. Translation gives CASFSEAFF.